This TCR beta chain was found in a study of cytomegalovirus exposure and HLA in healthy donors (dated by TCRdb to about 2017). Turning to the overall study: An earlier analysis of fewer than 750 of the donors reported roughly 300 Gb of sequence data and around 100 million unique TCR beta sequences obtained from some 170 million T cells. To predict cytomegalovirus infection status, the study combined high-throughput TCR immunosequencing, statistical association of individual TCRs with disease status, and machine learning. Every repertoire in the discovery cohort had been generated on one and the same sequencing platform. Of the roughly 390 genotyped donors, roughly 85% fell in the genetic ancestry cluster associated with self-reported Caucasian donors. Using immunosequencing, the study profiled T cell repertoires from 550 to 750 subjects and related those repertoires to cytomegalovirus serostatus. In the later analysis, no new phenotypic data were used to find candidate immune exposures; instead, reliance was placed on TCR beta sequences and their occurrence across donors. Alongside the repertoire data, information on donor age, sex, ethnicity and CMV serostatus was compiled. Approximately 310 gigabases of sequencing data and tens of millions of unique TCR sequences were included in an early release covering roughly 600 HLA-typed donors. An earlier analysis of 587 of the donors applied high-throughput TCR beta sequencing to assess whether each TCR beta V gene segment acted as functional or pseudogenic. The number of typed donors differed by locus: 629-630 for A, B, C, DRB1 and DQB1; 500 to 550 for DQA1; 606 for DPA1; and 400 to 480 for DPB1. The study aimed to test whether signatures of past pathogen exposure could be identified by cataloging public T cell receptors. Four or five DR-DQ haplotypes were handled as single units for association and clustering, since linkage in the cohort was strong. To study patterns of TCR occurrence, a later analysis re-analyzed previously published TCR beta repertoires from around 660 donors and added high-resolution HLA genotyping. HLA typing covered class I and class II loci at four-digit resolution. A later genetic analysis took genome-wide SNP genotypes for about 55% of the roughly 670 donors and used that subset as a discovery cohort. Across under 500 genotyped donors of the cohort, an average of roughly 230,000 unique TCR beta nucleotide sequences per donor were sequenced, and roughly a sixth of those sequences were non-productive. Besides the first cohort of roughly 700 subjects, a separate validation cohort made up of 120 different subjects was used. The paper's findings and limits, for the study overall: Because some donors lacked HLA typing at each locus, the association tests relied only on the typed subset. Specific HLA alleles were associated with 15,000 to 20,000 TCR beta sequences at a false discovery rate of 0.05 in a later analysis. Most TCR sequences were seen in very few donors, while some public TCRs were found in many individuals. In the study, 150 to 200 TCR beta chains were listed as associated with cytomegalovirus. Because counts were too low, 15 to 20 rarely observed V segments, including chromosome 9 orphons, were excluded from the earlier analysis of under 650 of the donors. The classifier was reported to diagnose cytomegalovirus status with high specificity and sensitivity in both the original cohort and the validation cohort. Most CMV-associated TCR beta chains appeared to be HLA-restricted in a later analysis, and the HLA associations seemed to be driven largely by CMV exposure. A cluster of highly shared sequence variants was judged likely to be a technical artifact of the sequencing pipeline. Correlated functional status among segregating V segments might reflect linkage disequilibrium, but an unknown experimental factor could not be ruled out. According to a later analysis, parvovirus B19, influenza, CMV and Epstein-Barr virus appeared linked to several top co-occurrence clusters. A further reported finding was that TCR beta sequences accurately predicted the HLA-A and HLA-B alleles for most subjects in the first cohort. The authors suggested that the approach could potentially be generalized to other disease states and immunological phenotypes. Compared with the approximately 670-donor mean, donors in an Asian-associated ancestry cluster had fewer N-insertions in productive TCRs, according to a later genetic analysis. In a later genetic analysis, a missense DCLRE1C variant was associated with V-gene and J-gene trimming of TCR beta chains, and the association was replicated in an independent cohort. In a later analysis, TCR association rates were found to vary across HLA loci, with the most associated TCRs seen for DRB1 alleles and the fewest for HLA-C alleles. In a later analysis, HLA-associated TCR beta chains were found to be more clonally expanded and to have lower generation probabilities than equally common non-associated chains. In vitro tests confirmed that a few of the cytomegalovirus-associated TCR beta chains recognize cytomegalovirus antigens. The presence/absence analyses assumed that sequencing depth was roughly uniform across donors, and that assumption may not be true. Assigning TCR associations to individual alleles was difficult when HLA alleles, especially DR and DQ, strongly co-occurred. In an earlier analysis of more than 500 of the donors, most TCR beta V segments appeared in productive rearrangements about 87% or about 30% of the time, broadly matching IMGT annotations. This cohort had only TCR beta chains sequenced, and the lack of alpha or paired-chain data limited which features could be detected. CMV serostatus was the only immune exposure information available for the cohort.

The library was produced with the immunoSEQ multiplex PCR assay. The multiplex PCR relied on a mix of 60 forward primers for TCR Vbeta segments and 13 reverse primers for TCR Jbeta segments. A multiplex PCR assay on genomic DNA amplified the CDR3 region of rearranged TCR beta genes. On the Illumina HiSeq System, the amplified TCR beta libraries were sequenced as 87-base-pair reads. In the original analysis: In a later analysis, around 80 million unique TCR beta chains were counted across the approximately 640 repertoires, and some 10 million of these chains were shared by at least two donors. A nearest-neighbor algorithm error-corrected the raw reads and collapsed the reads into unique sequences, merging closely related sequences to remove PCR and sequencing errors. Alignment of CDR3 sequences to IMGT reference sequences was used to assign V, D and J gene segments. For a sequence to be retained, a match of at least six nucleotides was required to both a V gene segment and a J gene segment. A rearrangement was called productive if the CDR3 had no stop codons and remained in frame with V and J, and every other rearrangement was called non-productive. Following IMGT convention, CDR3 was defined as the stretch from the second conserved V-encoded cysteine up to the conserved J-encoded phenylalanine. The earlier analysis of approximately 500 of the donors excluded sequences that lacked an unambiguous match to a single V gene segment. An earlier analysis of 450 to 650 of the donors called V segments functional above 56.7% productive rearrangements and segregating when the between-donor standard deviation exceeded 5%. A statistical classification framework was developed to diagnose cytomegalovirus status using the catalog of TCR beta chain sequences. In a later analysis, TCR nucleotide sequences were compared against IMGT/GENE-DB human TR gene sequences so that V and J genes could be assigned. Using the TCRdist pipeline, a later analysis assigned CDR3 sequences along with most-parsimonious VDJ recombination scenarios. In a later analysis, every TCR beta chain was defined by the combination of its CDR3 amino acid sequence and its V-gene family, and reads without a unique V-gene family were dropped. As a way to deal with suspected cross-contamination and a sequencing artifact, a later analysis dropped more than 500 nucleotide sequences that were highly shared and had low generation probability. For each public chain, a later analysis derived a clonal expansion index from normalized ranks of inferred template counts within each repertoire. A later analysis computed generation probabilities with a VDJ recombination model fitted to out-of-frame rearrangements, and checked the results against IGoR. Hypergeometric tests were used in a later analysis to score TCR-TCR, TCR-HLA and TCR-CMV co-occurrence, with a repertoire-size bias correction applied to the TCR pairs. False discovery rates were estimated in a later analysis by permuting HLA or CMV assignments 20 times. In a later analysis, co-occurring TCRs were grouped with DBSCAN, and TCRdist sequence similarity was added when clustering was performed within HLA-allele-positive subsets. Repertoires with fewer than 30,000 or more than 120,000 public chains were left out of co-occurrence clustering, as were five repertoires with anomalous nucleotide sharing. Sourced from immuneACCESS, this table was stored by TCRdb with only in-frame sequences that have V and J called. A share of the clones is absent; for the studies checked, an unresolved V gene accounts for under half, and the remainder has no known explanation. V and J calls and clone size are as listed in that table; D and trimming were resolved from the DNA. This sample comprises about 160,000 clones, about 60% of them detected only once. Of the sample, around 7.1% falls within the top ten clones.

In total, 600 or so healthy bone marrow donors made up the cohort. Cohort members were all nominally healthy when sampled, although unrecorded immune exposures were likely present. The donor was CMV seropositive and belonged to the group of 250 to 300 seropositive cohort members. Every donor gave a peripheral blood sample, and the peripheral blood mononuclear cells from that sample were used for TCR beta sequencing. The Qiagen DNeasy Blood Extraction Kit was used to extract genomic DNA from the blood cell samples. As for this clone: Its target antigen remains unknown. Base qualities are not recorded, but no much larger clone differs from it by a single base.

The clonotype comes from a woman in her sixties or seventies in good health and CMV-seropositive. Input material: PBMCs.

In nucleotides, the sequence is TGTGCCAGCAGCGTAGGTAGCTTCCAAGAGACCCAGTACTTC. It translates to CASSVGSFQETQYF. The sequence is built from TRBV9 and TRBJ2-5, with the D gene not confidently named. The junction shows trimming of 0 bases on V and 1 base on J, plus 7 bases between the germline ends. CDR1 and CDR2 were assigned from the germline V gene as SGDLS and YYNGEE. Including cysteine and phenylalanine, the CDR3 has 14 amino acids. Just CDR3 DNA is preserved here, 42 bases in frame from base 1. With the rest looked up from the reference TRBV9 and TRBJ2-5 genes rather than sequenced, the full variable domain is DSGVTQTPKHLITATGQRVTLRCSPRSGDLSVYWYQQSLDQGLQFLIQYYNGEERAKGNILERFSAQQFPDLHSELNLSSLELGDSALYFCASSVGSFQETQYFGPGTRLLVL.